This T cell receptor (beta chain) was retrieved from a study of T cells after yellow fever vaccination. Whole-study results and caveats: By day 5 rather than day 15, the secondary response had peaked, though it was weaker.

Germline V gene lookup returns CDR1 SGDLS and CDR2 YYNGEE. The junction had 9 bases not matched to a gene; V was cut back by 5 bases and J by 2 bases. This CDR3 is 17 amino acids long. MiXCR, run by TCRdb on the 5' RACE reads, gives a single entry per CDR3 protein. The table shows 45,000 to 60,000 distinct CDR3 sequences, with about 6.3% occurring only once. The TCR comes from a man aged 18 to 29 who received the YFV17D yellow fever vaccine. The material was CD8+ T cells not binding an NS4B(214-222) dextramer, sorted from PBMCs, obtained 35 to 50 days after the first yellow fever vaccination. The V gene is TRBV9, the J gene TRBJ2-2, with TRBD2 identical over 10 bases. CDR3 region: CASSPSGLAINTGELFF. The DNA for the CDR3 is TGTGCCAGCAGTCCCTCGGGACTAGCGATTAACACCGGGGAGCTGTTTTTT.